This T cell receptor (beta chain) came from a study of cytomegalovirus exposure and HLA in healthy donors. Researchers ran the PCR with 60 Vbeta and 13 Jbeta primers. The repertoire was sequenced with immunoSEQ multiplex PCR; TCRdb's copy has only in-frame clones and lacks some. The table has under 150,000 clones, 80% to 90% seen once. Trimming cost V 5 bases and J 4 bases; bases outside gene matches: 1. Germline lookup yields CDR1 SGHTA and CDR2 FQGTGA. The CDR3 length is 13 residues. The rearrangement links TRBV7-3 to TRBJ2-5, with 10 bases aligning to TRBD2. Sequencing was done on a sample of PBMCs. This receptor was identified in a woman in her thirties or forties in good health and CMV-seropositive. The CDR3 region has the DNA TGTGCCAGCAGCCTAGCGGGAGTAGAGACCCAGTACTTC. Translation: CASSLAGVETQYF. The entire variable domain, with the rest obtained from reference TRBV7-3 and TRBJ2-5, is as follows: GAGVSQTPSNKVTEKGKYVELRCDPISGHTALYWYRQSLGQGPEFLIYFQGTGAADDSGLPNDRFFAVRPEGSVSTLKIQRTERGDSAVYLCASSLAGVETQYFGPGTRLLVL.